This T cell receptor beta chain was sequenced during a study of T cells in women clearing cervical HPV infection (dated by TCRdb to about 2018). Broadly, across the study: The cases were approximately 25 women with histologically confirmed HPV16-related CIN3 or worse, and 2 of these cases were invasive cancers. Controls were 25 women whose single incident HPV16 infection cleared within 12 months without precancer or cancer developing. Blood from cases was drawn at the visit where the lesion was first identified, while blood from controls was drawn once the infection was no longer detected. Among cases, blood sampling came a median of roughly 150 days after lesion detection, with an interquartile range of about 90 to 220 days. Because only a few women had HLA typing data, the possibility that HLA type acted as a confounder could not be ruled out. The exploratory proof-of-principle case-control study was nested within the Guanacaste HPV Natural History Study in Costa Rica and compared TCR repertoires across cervical HPV16 outcomes. Cases and controls were matched on age within five years and on year of sample collection. Cases had a median age of around 34 years compared with approximately 41 for controls, and baseline characteristics showed no significant differences between the groups. The parent cohort enrolled 9,000 to 13,000 women aged 18 or older in Guanacaste, Costa Rica, in about 1993 to 1994 and followed the women for 7 to 8 years. Quality controls consisted of five blinded duplicates per group, for a total of 60 or so samples made up of 50 participants and about ten replicates.

Concerning this clone itself: The antigen it recognizes is unknown. The CDR3 extends 3 residues past the end of the read, so its final part is completed from the germline J gene.

Every participant had a single incident cervical HPV16 infection, and women with prevalent HPV16 infections were excluded. Cervical HPV DNA was detected with MY09/MY11 PCR, and genotyping was done by dot-blot hybridization. Roughly 15 mL of heparinized blood was centrifuged, after which the buffy coat was aliquoted, frozen at -30 degrees C, and then stored at -80 degrees C. QIAGEN kits were used to extract genomic DNA from the buffy coat specimens. General conclusions and limits of the study: Significantly higher TCR repertoire richness was observed in CIN3+ cases than in controls across sequencing depths, whereas no difference in evenness was found. Whether associations preceded infection or resulted from infection could not be shown with the cross-sectional design, and effector/memory subsets and HPV-specific T cells were not isolated. Cases had lower TRBV6-7 relative abundance than controls (0.11% versus 0.16%; Bonferroni P = 0.0008). Because T-cell numbers per sample were unknown, differences in richness could reflect varying T-cell content rather than repertoire biology. By combining richness with V gene abundances, random forest classifiers separated cases from controls with an estimated AUC of roughly 0.8.

TCR beta CDR3 regions were amplified by multiplex PCR using the immunoSEQ assay from an average of about 1,200 ng genomic DNA per sample. The assay corrected primer bias using a complete synthetic TCR repertoire to establish an amplification baseline. The amplicons were sequenced on the Illumina platform. As for how the authors treated the data: Sequences were error-corrected by clustering with frequency ratios and a modified nearest-neighbor algorithm, then analyzed in the immunoSEQ Analyzer with IMGT gene definitions. TCR richness and evenness were averaged over 20 rarefaction repeats at each rarefaction depth, excluding samples with fewer sequences than the depth. Wilcoxon rank sum tests with FDR correction were used to compare relative abundances of V, D and J genes between the groups. An intraclass correlation of about 96% for TCR richness and an average of roughly 80% across 65 or so gene segments were obtained from the blinded duplicates. The table comes from immuneACCESS by way of TCRdb, which keeps in-frame sequences with V and J called. Part of the clones is missing from these tables; in studies checked, under half for an unresolved V gene and the rest for unknown reasons. V and J calls and clone size are given by that table; D and trimming were obtained from the DNA. The sample table gives 20,000 to 25,000 clones. Approximately 2.4% of the sample is taken by the ten largest.

Taken from cysteine to phenylalanine, the CDR3 has 12 residues. The DNA covers only part of the CDR3, 27 bases in frame from base 1. V sheds 6 bases and J sheds 4 bases, leaving 9 bases between their ends. The germline V gene (reference sequence) gives CDR1 as LNHDA and CDR2 as SQIVND. The receptor's source is a woman between 18 and 69 years old with a cervical HPV16 infection that either progressed to CIN3+ or cleared (not recorded which). In this chain, TRBV19 is recombined with TRBJ1-2; the D gene is possibly TRBD1, with 5 bases matching. The sample was blood buffy coat. CDR3 DNA, as far as it was read: TGTGCCAGTAGAACGACAGCCTATGGC. It is translated as CASRTTAYG. The entire CDR3 sequence reads CASRTTAYGYTF.